Listed below are T cell receptor beta chains from one sample, sequenced in a study of coeliac disease. The assay was immunoSEQ multiplex PCR, and TCRdb's table has in-frame clones only and misses some. In the table there are thousands of clones, about 71% of which are singletons. The sequenced sample was lymphocytes from the gut lamina propria. These receptors all stem from a man between 18 and 35 years old with celiac disease on a gluten-free diet. The CDR3 runs from the conserved cysteine through the conserved F or W. A D gene is named only where the DNA matches it firmly. Clone size appears in some rows only: once, few, many, or a class for an expanded clone.

size	D	V	J	DNA	CDR3
NA	TRBD1	TRBV11-1	TRBJ1-1	TGTGCCAGCAGCTTAGGTAGGGGGCCCACTGAAGCTTTCTTT	CASSLGRGPTEAFF
NA	TRBD2	TRBV11-2	TRBJ2-3	TGTGCCAGCAGCTTAGCGGGGGGGCCATCAGATACGCAGTATTTT	CASSLAGGPSDTQYF
NA	TRBD1	TRBV13	TRBJ1-2	TGTGCCAGCAGCTCCCCGACAGGGACTGGCTACACCTTC	CASSSPTGTGYTF
few	NA	TRBV4-3	TRBJ1-2	TGCGCCAGCAGCCAAGTAGGGCCAGGGATTAGCGGCTACACCTTC	CASSQVGPGISGYTF
NA	NA	TRBV30	TRBJ2-2	TGTGCCTGGAGTGTAACCCTCGTCCACGGGATGAACACCGGGGAGCTGTTTTTT	CAWSVTLVHGMNTGELFF
NA	NA	TRBV7-2	TRBJ1-1	TGTGCCAGCAGCTTGGGCACCTTGAACACTGAAGCTTTCTTT	CASSLGTLNTEAFF
NA	NA	TRBV10-3	TRBJ2-7	TGTGCCATCAGTGAGTCGTTGACATCCGGCGAGCAGTACTTC	CAISESLTSGEQYF
few	TRBD1	TRBV28	TRBJ1-6	TGTGCCAGCAGTTCCCAGACAGGGCGATTCTATAATTCACCCCTCCACTTT	CASSSQTGRFYNSPLHF
NA	TRBD2	TRBV28	TRBJ2-2	TGTGCCAGCAGTTTATGGACTAGCGGGGGACTCACCGGGGAGCTGTTTTTT	CASSLWTSGGLTGELFF
few	NA	TRBV27	TRBJ1-4	TGTGCCAGCAGTAAACAGACAGTTGGGGAAAAACTGTTTTTT	CASSKQTVGEKLFF
few	NA	TRBV28	TRBJ1-1	TGTGCCAGCAGTTTAGGCTGGCAGGAAGCTTTCTTT	CASSLGWQEAFF
NA	TRBD1	TRBV2	TRBJ1-6	TGTGCCAGCAGTGAGACCCGACAGGGGAATTCACCCCTCCACTTT	CASSETRQGNSPLHF
few	NA	TRBV9	TRBJ2-3	TGTGCCAGCAGCGTGGCTCCGACGGGGGTTAGGCAGTATTTT	CASSVAPTGVRQYF
NA	NA	TRBV6-5	TRBJ1-6	TGTGCCAGCAGTTACTCGATACAGGGAGATTCACCCCTCCACTTT	CASSYSIQGDSPLHF
NA	TRBD2	TRBV7-3	TRBJ2-1	TGTGCCAGCAGCGCCGGACTAGCGGGGGCTAATGAGCAGTTCTTC	CASSAGLAGANEQFF
NA	TRBD2	TRBV2	TRBJ2-5	TGTGCCAGCATAACTAGCGGGGGGCGGGCTAGGGAGACCCAGTACTTC	CASITSGGRARETQYF
NA	TRBD2	TRBV7-2	TRBJ2-1	TGTGCCAGCAGCCAGCGGGGGGGCCGTGAGGGTGAGCAGTTCTTC	CASSQRGGREGEQFF
NA	TRBD2	TRBV27	TRBJ2-5	TGTGCCAGCAGTTCACGACTAGCGGATGGGGAGACCCAGTACTTC	CASSSRLADGETQYF
NA	NA	TRBV4-1	TRBJ2-6	TGCGCCAGCAGCCAAGGATTGGGAGGAGTTGGGATCTCTGGGGCCAACGTCCTGACTTTC	CASSQGLGGVGISGANVLTF
NA	TRBD1	TRBV5-5	TRBJ2-7	TGTGCCAGCAGAGGGGGACAGGGATCGACCTACGAGCAGTACTTC	CASRGGQGSTYEQYF
NA	TRBD1	TRBV28	TRBJ1-2	TGTGCCAGCAGTAGTGTACAGGGGTATAACTATGGCTACACCTTC	CASSSVQGYNYGYTF
NA	NA	TRBV7-9	TRBJ1-1	TGTGCCAGCAGCTTACAGAACACTGAAGCTTTCTTT	CASSLQNTEAFF
NA	TRBD1	TRBV11-3	TRBJ2-1	TGTGCCAGCAGCTTAGCCGGGACAGGGGGCTACAATGAGCAGTTCTTC	CASSLAGTGGYNEQFF
NA	NA	TRBV6-5	TRBJ1-2	TGTGCCAGCAGCCTAACAGGGCCCAACTATGGCTACACCTTC	CASSLTGPNYGYTF
NA	NA	TRBV7-2	TRBJ2-2	TGTGCCAGCAGCTTACAGGGGTTGGGCACCGGGGAGCTGTTTTTT	CASSLQGLGTGELFF
NA	TRBD2	TRBV11-2	TRBJ2-7	TGTGCCAGCAGCTTAGATGCTCGCGGGAGAGTCTACGAGCAGTACTTC	CASSLDARGRVYEQYF
NA	NA	TRBV5-5	TRBJ2-5	TGTGCCAGCAGCCGTGACTATCAGACCCAGTACTTC	CASSRDYQTQYF
few	TRBD1	TRBV7-6	TRBJ2-7	TGTGCCAGCAGCCCCGGGACAGGGCCCCTGATAAAGCACTTC	CASSPGTGPLIKHF
once	TRBD1	TRBV5-4	TRBJ1-2	TGTGCCATCTACAGGGGCTATGGCTACACCTTC	CAIYRGYGYTF
NA	TRBD1	TRBV30	TRBJ2-7	TGTGCCTGGACCAAGACAGGGAAAACCCACGAGCAGTACTTC	CAWTKTGKTHEQYF
NA	NA	TRBV4-2	TRBJ1-2	TGTGCCAGCAGCCAAGCGTGGGAAACAGGGTATGGCTACACCTTC	CASSQAWETGYGYTF
few	NA	TRBV6-5	TRBJ1-2	TGTGCCAGCAGTCCCTCGGTCGGGGGTAACTATGGCTACACCTTC	CASSPSVGGNYGYTF
NA	NA	TRBV9	TRBJ1-1	TGTGCCAGCAGCGTAATACAGAACACTGAAGCTTTCTTT	CASSVIQNTEAFF
NA	TRBD1	TRBV28	TRBJ2-7	TGTGCCAGCAGCCATGGTGGGACAGGGTCCTACGAGCAGTACTTC	CASSHGGTGSYEQYF
NA	NA	TRBV14	TRBJ1-2	TGTGCCAGCAGCCAAACTACCCGACGTGGCTACACCTTC	CASSQTTRRGYTF
NA	NA	TRBV15	TRBJ2-5	TGTGCCACCAGCAGAGTCCAGGAGGGTCAAGAGACCCAGTACTTC	CATSRVQEGQETQYF
once	NA	TRBV7-6	TRBJ1-6	TGTGCCAGCAGCTTAGCGCAGGGGCTTAATTCACCCCTCCACTTT	CASSLAQGLNSPLHF
NA	TRBD1	TRBV19	TRBJ2-2	TGTGCCAGTAGCCGGGACAGCAACACCGGGGAGCTGTTTTTT	CASSRDSNTGELFF
NA	NA	TRBV14	TRBJ1-6	TGTGCCAGCAGCCGCGCGGGGCCTGCGTATTCACCCCTCCACTTT	CASSRAGPAYSPLHF
few	NA	TRBV15	TRBJ1-2	TGTGCCACCAGCAGAGATCGGAACTATGGCTACACCTTC	CATSRDRNYGYTF
NA	NA	TRBV18	TRBJ1-6	TGTGCCAGCTCACCAGGGCTCGAGAATTCACCCCTCCACTTT	CASSPGLENSPLHF
NA	NA	TRBV20-1	TRBJ2-1	TGCAGTGGAGGGAACTACAATGAGCAGTTCTTC	CSGGNYNEQFF
NA	NA	TRBV4-1	TRBJ1-1	TGCGCCAGCACCGTAGAAACTACAGGGTCTGAAGCTTTCTTT	CASTVETTGSEAFF
once	TRBD1	TRBV30	TRBJ1-3	TGTGCGTTGGACAGGGGGCCTGGAAACACCATATATTTT	CALDRGPGNTIYF
NA	NA	TRBV28	TRBJ2-7	TGTGCCAGCAGTGTTACAGGGAGCTCCTACGAGCAGTACTTC	CASSVTGSSYEQYF
few	NA	TRBV27	TRBJ1-1	TGTGCCAGCAGTTTAGTCCCCCTAGGCACTGAAGCTTTCTTT	CASSLVPLGTEAFF
NA	TRBD1	TRBV5-1	TRBJ2-1	TGCGCCAGCAGGTACCAGGGGGCTCACAATGAGCAGTTCTTC	CASRYQGAHNEQFF
NA	NA	TRBV5-4	TRBJ1-2	TGTGCCAGCAGCTTGGATGGGACACGGCGCTTTGGGGGCTACACCTTC	CASSLDGTRRFGGYTF
NA	NA	TRBV30	TRBJ1-2	TGTGCCTGGAGTCCACCCAGGGTCTTAAACTATGGCTACACCTTC	CAWSPPRVLNYGYTF
NA	NA	TRBV1	TRBJ1-1	NA	CTSSWAGGTEAFF
NA	NA	TRBV18	TRBJ1-1	TGTGCCAGCTCACCCATCGAGGTGAACACTGAAGCTTTCTTT	CASSPIEVNTEAFF
NA	NA	TRBV5-6	TRBJ1-5	TGTGCCAGCAGCTTAGGCGGGGGCCACAATCAGCCCCAGCATTTT	CASSLGGGHNQPQHF
few	TRBD1	TRBV7-9	TRBJ1-1	TGTGCCAGCAGCTTGGCTGGACAGGGCACTGAAGCTTTCTTT	CASSLAGQGTEAFF
few	TRBD1	TRBV27	TRBJ2-7	TGTGCCAGCAACCTCCGGGACAGGCCTTTCTACGAGCAGTACTTC	CASNLRDRPFYEQYF
NA	NA	TRBV5-4	TRBJ1-1	TGTGCCAGCAGCTTGGGTAGTTTCGGGAACACTGAAGCTTTCTTT	CASSLGSFGNTEAFF
NA	NA	TRBV2	TRBJ1-6	TGTGCCAGCAGTGCGGGGAACTCCTATAATTCACCCCTCCACTTT	CASSAGNSYNSPLHF